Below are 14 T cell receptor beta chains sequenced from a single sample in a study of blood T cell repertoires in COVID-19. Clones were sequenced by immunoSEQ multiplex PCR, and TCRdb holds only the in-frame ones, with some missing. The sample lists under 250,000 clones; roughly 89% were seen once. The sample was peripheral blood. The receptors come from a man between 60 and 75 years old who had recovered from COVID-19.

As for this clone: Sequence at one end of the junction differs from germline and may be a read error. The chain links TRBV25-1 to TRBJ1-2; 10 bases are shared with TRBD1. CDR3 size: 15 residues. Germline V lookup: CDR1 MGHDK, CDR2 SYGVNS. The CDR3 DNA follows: TGTGCCAGCAGTAAATACGGGACAGGGGACTATGGCTACACCTTC. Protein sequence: CASSKYGTGDYGYTF.

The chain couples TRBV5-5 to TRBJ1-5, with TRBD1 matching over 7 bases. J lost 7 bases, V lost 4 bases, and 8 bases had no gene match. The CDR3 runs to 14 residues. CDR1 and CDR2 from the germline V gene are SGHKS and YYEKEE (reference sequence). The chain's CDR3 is CASSIAGGGQPQHF. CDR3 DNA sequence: TGTGCCAGCAGCATAGCAGGGGGTGGACAGCCCCAGCATTTT.

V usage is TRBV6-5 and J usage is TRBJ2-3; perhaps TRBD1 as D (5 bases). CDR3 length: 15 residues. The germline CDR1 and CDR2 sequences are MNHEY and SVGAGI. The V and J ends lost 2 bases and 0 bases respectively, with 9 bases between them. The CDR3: CASSYRGTSTDTQYF. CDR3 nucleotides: TGTGCCAGCAGTTACAGGGGAACTAGCACAGATACGCAGTATTTT.

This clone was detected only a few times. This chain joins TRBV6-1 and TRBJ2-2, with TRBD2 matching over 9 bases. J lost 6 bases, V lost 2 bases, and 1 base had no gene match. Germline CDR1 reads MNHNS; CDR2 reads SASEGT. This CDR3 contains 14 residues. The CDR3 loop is CASSELAGSGELFF. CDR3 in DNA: TGTGCCAGCAGTGAACTAGCGGGGTCCGGGGAGCTGTTTTTT.

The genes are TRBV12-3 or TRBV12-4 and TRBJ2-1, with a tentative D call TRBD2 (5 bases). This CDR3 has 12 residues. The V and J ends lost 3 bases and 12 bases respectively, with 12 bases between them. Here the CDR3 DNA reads TGTGCCAGCAGTTTCGTGAGGGCCGGGCAGTTCTTC. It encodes CASSFVRAGQFF.

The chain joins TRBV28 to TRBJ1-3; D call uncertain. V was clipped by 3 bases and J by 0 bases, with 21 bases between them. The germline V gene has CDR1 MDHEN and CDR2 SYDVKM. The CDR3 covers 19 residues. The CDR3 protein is CASSLIGTAAGNSGNTIYF. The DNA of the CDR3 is TGTGCCAGCAGTTTGATTGGTACCGCCGCGGGGAACTCTGGAAACACCATATATTTT.

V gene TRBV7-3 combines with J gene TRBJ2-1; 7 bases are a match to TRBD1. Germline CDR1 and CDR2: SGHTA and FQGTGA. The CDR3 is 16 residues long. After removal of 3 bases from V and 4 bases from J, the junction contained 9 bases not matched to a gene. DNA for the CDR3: TGTGCCAGCAGCTTCGCACGGACAGGTGGATACAATGAGCAGTTCTTC. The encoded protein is CASSFARTGGYNEQFF.

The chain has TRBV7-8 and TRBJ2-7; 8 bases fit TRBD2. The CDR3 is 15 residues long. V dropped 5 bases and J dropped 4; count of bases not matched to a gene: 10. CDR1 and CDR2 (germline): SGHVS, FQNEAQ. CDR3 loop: CASSVGGTSRYEQYF. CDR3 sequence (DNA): TGTGCCAGCAGCGTAGGTGGGACTAGTAGGTACGAGCAGTACTTC.

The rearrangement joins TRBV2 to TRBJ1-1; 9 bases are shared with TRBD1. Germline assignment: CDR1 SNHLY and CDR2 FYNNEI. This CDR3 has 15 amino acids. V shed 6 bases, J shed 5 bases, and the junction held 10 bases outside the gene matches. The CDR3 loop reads CASRARDRAGTEAFF. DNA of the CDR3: TGTGCCAGCAGGGCCCGGGACAGGGCCGGGACTGAAGCTTTCTTT. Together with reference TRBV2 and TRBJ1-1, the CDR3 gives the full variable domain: EPEVTQTPSHQVTQMGQEVILRCVPISNHLYFYWYRQILGQKVEFLVSFYNNEISEKSEIFDDQFSVERPDGSNFTLKIRSTKLEDSAMYFCASRARDRAGTEAFFGQGTRLTVV.

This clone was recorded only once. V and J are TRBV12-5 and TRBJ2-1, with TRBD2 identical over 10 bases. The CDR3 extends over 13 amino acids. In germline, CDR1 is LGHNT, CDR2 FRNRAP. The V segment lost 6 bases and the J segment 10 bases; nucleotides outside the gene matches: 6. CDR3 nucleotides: TGTGCTAGTGGGGCTAGCGGGAGTGGAGAGCAGTTCTTC. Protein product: CASGASGSGEQFF.

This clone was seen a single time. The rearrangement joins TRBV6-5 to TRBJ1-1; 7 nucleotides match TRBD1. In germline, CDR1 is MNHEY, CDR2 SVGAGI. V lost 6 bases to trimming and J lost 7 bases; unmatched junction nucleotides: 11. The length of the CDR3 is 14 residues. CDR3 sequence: CASSKRDRPREAFF. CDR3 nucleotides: TGTGCCAGCAGCAAAAGGGACAGACCCCGTGAAGCTTTCTTT.

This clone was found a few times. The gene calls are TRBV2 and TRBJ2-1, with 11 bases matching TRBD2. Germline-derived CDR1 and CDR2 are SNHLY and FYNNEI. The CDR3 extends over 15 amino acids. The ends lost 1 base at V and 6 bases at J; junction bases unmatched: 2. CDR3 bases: TGTGCCAGCAGTGAAGTGCTAGCGGGGGGCAATGAGCAGTTCTTC. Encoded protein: CASSEVLAGGNEQFF.

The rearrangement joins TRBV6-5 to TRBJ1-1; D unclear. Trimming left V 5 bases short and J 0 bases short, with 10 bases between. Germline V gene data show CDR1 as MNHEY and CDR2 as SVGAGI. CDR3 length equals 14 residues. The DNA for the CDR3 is TGTGCCAGCAGTCCTCTTTATATGAACACTGAAGCTTTCTTT. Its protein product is CASSPLYMNTEAFF.

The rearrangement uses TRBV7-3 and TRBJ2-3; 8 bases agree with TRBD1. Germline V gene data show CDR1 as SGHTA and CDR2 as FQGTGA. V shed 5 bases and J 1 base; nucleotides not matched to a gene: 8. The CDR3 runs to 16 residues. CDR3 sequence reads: CASSPGGGVGTDTQYF. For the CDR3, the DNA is TGTGCCAGCAGCCCAGGGGGCGGGGTGGGCACAGATACGCAGTATTTT.